The subject of this entry is one T cell receptor beta chain. The sample originates from a study of T cells after somatic rescue of genetic block. This CDR3 spans 16 amino acids. Germline-derived CDR1 and CDR2 are MNHEY and SVGAGI. Trimming took 0 bases from V and 4 from J, leaving 12 bases between them. Profiled with immunoSEQ multiplex PCR; TCRdb holds only in-frame clones, not every one. The sample shows approximately 67,000 clones, roughly nine tenths of them seen only once. This TCR was recovered from a man aged 35 to 55. The sequenced sample was peripheral blood mononuclear cells (PBMCs). The chain is built from TRBV6-5 and TRBJ2-2, with D possibly being TRBD1 (5 bases). The CDR3: CASSYSRRRATGELFF. The CDR3 DNA sequence: TGTGCCAGCAGTTACTCGAGGCGCAGGGCCACCGGGGAGCTGTTTTTT.